These T cell receptor beta chains were read from a single sample in a study of T cells in localized non-small cell lung cancer. Generated by immunoSEQ multiplex PCR, the TCRdb table keeps only in-frame clones and is missing some. Of some 1,300 clones listed, less than 30% were seen once; the top ten hold around 19%. This specimen was normal lung tissue next to the tumor, taken before any cancer treatment. The origin of the receptors is a woman aged 35 to 70 with stage I squamous cell lung carcinoma. Both conserved end residues are trimmed from each CDR3. D genes are given only for firm matches.

D | V | length | CDR3
. | TRBV6-8 | 12 | ASSTGQILDTQY
. | TRBV18 | 13 | ASSQRPGSNQPQH
. | TRBV15 | 13 | ATSRGDGPSNEQF
. | TRBV15 | 14 | ATSRASGTHQETQY
. | TRBV11-3 | 13 | ASSFDGYSYNEQF
. | TRBV14 | 10 | ASSPNRKTQY
TRBD2 | TRBV18 | 12 | ASSLSGRVDEQF
TRBD2 | TRBV19 | 13 | ASSVGTSAYNEQF
TRBD1 | TRBV9 | 14 | ASSPQTGGLNTEAF
. | TRBV9 | 10 | ASSRITDTQY
TRBD2 | TRBV11-3 | 13 | ASSPRTSEADTQY
. | TRBV9 | 15 | ASSVLRGGVNTGELF
TRBD2 | TRBV5-1 | 14 | ASSLSSSGSRNEQF
. | TRBV11-3 | 13 | ASSFQGGHNTEAF
. | TRBV1 | 14 | TSSQDESSSGPAEY
. | TRBV6-7 | 12 | ASSEGTGLYGYT
TRBD2 | TRBV29-1 | 12 | SWQRGGRYNEQF
. | TRBV7-5 | 15 | ASSLAGETGGAETQY
. | TRBV18 | 14 | ASSPYRVDDNQPQH
. | TRBV6-8 | 12 | ASALGPNTYEQY
. | TRBV11-3 | 14 | ASSPSIRGGGEKLF
TRBD2 | TRBV6-8 | 15 | ASSPTKGLAPTGELF
. | TRBV9 | 13 | ASSPRGESQETQY
. | TRBV18 | 12 | ASSPELEKETQY
. | TRBV29-1 | 10 | SVESGVDTQY
TRBD1 | TRBV19 | 13 | ASQSGTGYNQPQH
. | TRBV18 | 13 | ASSWGGSTLDTQY
. | TRBV19 | 12 | ASSREGGGTEAF
. | TRBV28 | 11 | ASSLRINYGYT
TRBD2 | TRBV6-8 | 17 | ASRRGTSGMAFPTDTQY
. | TRBV6-8 | 13 | ASSPGTHGTGELF
TRBD1 | TRBV15 | 17 | ATSRESFWGQGSYNEQF
TRBD2 | TRBV9 | 13 | ASRASGSPTDTQY
. | TRBV9 | 14 | ASSVGREPTNEKLF
TRBD2 | TRBV30 | 12 | AWSVLAGAGELF
. | TRBV29-1 | 10 | SVARGPYEQY